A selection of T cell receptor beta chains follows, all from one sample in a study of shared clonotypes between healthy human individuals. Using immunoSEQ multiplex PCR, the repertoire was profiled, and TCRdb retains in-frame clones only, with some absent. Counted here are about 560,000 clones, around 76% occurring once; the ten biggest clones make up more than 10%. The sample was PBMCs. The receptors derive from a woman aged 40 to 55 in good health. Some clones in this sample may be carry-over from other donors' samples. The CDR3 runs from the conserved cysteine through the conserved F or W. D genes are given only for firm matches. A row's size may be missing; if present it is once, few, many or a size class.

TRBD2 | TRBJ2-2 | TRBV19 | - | CAATPLAGDKAGELFF | TGTGCCGCTACCCCCCTAGCGGGAGATAAGGCCGGGGAGCTGTTTTTT
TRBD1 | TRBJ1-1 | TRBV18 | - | CASSRTGTDNTEAFF | TGTGCCAGTTCTCGAACCGGGACAGACAACACTGAAGCTTTCTTT
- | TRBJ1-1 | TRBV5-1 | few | CASSLAGNTEAFF | TGCGCCAGCAGCTTGGCCGGGAACACTGAAGCTTTCTTT
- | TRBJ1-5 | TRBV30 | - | CAWSVSGNQPQHF | TGTGCCTGGAGTGTTTCCGGGAATCAGCCCCAGCATTTT
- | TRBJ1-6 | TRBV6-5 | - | CASSWGANSPLHF | TGTGCCAGCAGTTGGGGGGCGAATTCACCCCTCCACTTT
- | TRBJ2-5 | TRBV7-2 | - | CASSLRGETQYF | TGTGCCAGCAGCTTACGAGGAGAGACCCAGTACTTC
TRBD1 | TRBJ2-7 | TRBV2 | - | CASSTDRGRSYEQYF | TGTGCCAGCAGTACGGACAGGGGGCGCTCCTACGAGCAGTACTTC
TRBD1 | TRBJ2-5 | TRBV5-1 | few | CASSSGTGGGETQYF | TGCGCCAGCAGCTCCGGGACAGGGGGCGGAGAGACCCAGTACTTC
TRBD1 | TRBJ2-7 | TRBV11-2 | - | CASSLEGQSFYEQYF | TGTGCCAGCAGCTTAGAGGGACAGTCTTTCTACGAGCAGTACTTC
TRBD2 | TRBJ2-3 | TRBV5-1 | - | CASSLGSGGRTDTQYF | TGCGCCAGCAGCTTGGGGTCGGGAGGACGCACAGATACGCAGTATTTT
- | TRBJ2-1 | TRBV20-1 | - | CSAPLAEQFF | TGCAGTGCGCCGCTAGCGGAGCAGTTCTTC
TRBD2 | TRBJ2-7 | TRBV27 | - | CASSPNGAGGTYEQYF | TGTGCCAGCAGTCCCAACGGAGCGGGAGGAACCTACGAGCAGTACTTC
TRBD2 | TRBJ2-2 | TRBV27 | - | CASSGRVGLAGVAGELFF | TGTGCCAGCAGTGGCAGGGTTGGACTAGCGGGAGTAGCCGGGGAGCTGTTTTTT
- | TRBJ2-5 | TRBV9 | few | CASSVGGQETQYF | TGTGCCAGCAGCGTAGGAGGCCAAGAGACCCAGTACTTC
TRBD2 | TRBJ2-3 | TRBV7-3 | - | CASGREARDTQYF | TGTGCCAGCGGGCGGGAGGCCAGAGATACGCAGTATTTT
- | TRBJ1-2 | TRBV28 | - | CASSVRPYGYTF | TGTGCCAGCAGTGTCAGACCCTATGGCTACACCTTC
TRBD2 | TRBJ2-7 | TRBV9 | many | CASSPRFSGSDEQYF | TGTGCCAGCAGCCCCCGGTTTAGCGGGAGCGACGAGCAGTACTTC
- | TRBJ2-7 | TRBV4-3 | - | CASSQDMDSYEQYF | TGCGCCAGCAGCCAAGATATGGATTCCTACGAGCAGTACTTC
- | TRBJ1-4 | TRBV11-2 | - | CASSSDSGSQLFF | TGTGCCAGCAGCTCAGACTCCGGGTCCCAACTGTTTTTT
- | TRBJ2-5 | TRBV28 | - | CASSPLIRTQYF | TGTGCCAGCAGCCCATTAATAAGGACCCAGTACTTC
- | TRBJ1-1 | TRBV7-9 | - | CASRSFGGGGYTEAFF | TGTGCCAGCAGGTCTTTCGGAGGAGGCGGCTACACTGAAGCTTTCTTT
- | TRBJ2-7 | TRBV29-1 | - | CSVMTRAGSYEQYF | TGCAGCGTCATGACCAGGGCAGGATCCTACGAGCAGTACTTC
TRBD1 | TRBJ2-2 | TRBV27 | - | CASRPTGVVGELFF | TGTGCCAGCAGGCCCACAGGGGTGGTCGGGGAGCTGTTTTTT
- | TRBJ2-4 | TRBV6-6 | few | CASSYSQGGNIQYF | TGTGCCAGCAGTTACTCCCAGGGTGGAAACATTCAGTACTTC
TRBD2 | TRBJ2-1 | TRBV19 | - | CASSILAGGAYNEQFF | TGTGCCAGTAGTATACTAGCGGGAGGGGCCTACAATGAGCAGTTCTTC
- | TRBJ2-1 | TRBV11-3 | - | CASSLVTGQRKFF | TGTGCCAGCAGCTTAGTAACTGGACAGCGTAAGTTCTTC
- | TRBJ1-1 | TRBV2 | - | CASSQGYTEAFF | TGTGCCAGCAGCCAGGGGTACACTGAAGCTTTCTTT
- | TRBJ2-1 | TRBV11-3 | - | CASSLNSLGGSYNEQFF | TGTGCCAGCAGCTTAAATTCGCTGGGGGGCTCCTACAATGAGCAGTTCTTC
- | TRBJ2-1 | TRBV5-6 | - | CASSLGTGNNEQFF | TGTGCCAGCAGCCTAGGGACTGGTAACAATGAGCAGTTCTTC
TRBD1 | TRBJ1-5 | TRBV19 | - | CASTEQGTRNQPQHF | TGTGCCAGTACTGAACAGGGGACCCGCAATCAGCCCCAGCATTTT
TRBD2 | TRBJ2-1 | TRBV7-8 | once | CASSLASGRASEQFF | TGTGCCAGCAGCTTGGCTAGCGGGAGGGCCTCTGAGCAGTTCTTC
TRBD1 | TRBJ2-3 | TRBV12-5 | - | CASGLDPADRGPEDTQYF | TGTGCTAGTGGTTTGGACCCTGCCGACAGGGGGCCTGAAGATACGCAGTATTTT
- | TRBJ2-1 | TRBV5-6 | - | CASSRLTGMEQFF | TGTGCCAGCAGCCGATTGACAGGAATGGAACAGTTCTTC
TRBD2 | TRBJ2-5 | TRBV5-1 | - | CASSLNPTSGITQETQYF | TGCGCCAGCAGCTTGAACCCGACTAGCGGCATTACCCAAGAGACCCAGTACTTC
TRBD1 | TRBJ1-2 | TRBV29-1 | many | CSVRIRGNGYGYTF | TGCAGCGTCCGAATCAGGGGGAACGGCTATGGCTACACCTTC
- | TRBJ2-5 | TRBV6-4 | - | CASSVLRGETQYF | TGTGCCAGCAGCGTTCTAAGGGGCGAGACCCAGTACTTC
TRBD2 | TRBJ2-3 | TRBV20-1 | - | CSARGGGRQYF | TGCAGTGCTAGAGGTGGCGGGAGGCAGTATTTT
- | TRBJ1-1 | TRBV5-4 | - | CASSQIGIRQNTEAFF | TGTGCCAGCAGCCAAATAGGGATTCGGCAGAACACTGAAGCTTTCTTT
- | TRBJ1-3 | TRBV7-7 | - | CASSLGRRKGVVNTIYF | TGTGCCAGCAGCTTAGGCCGTCGGAAAGGCGTCGTAAACACCATATATTTT
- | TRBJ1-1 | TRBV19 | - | CASIGQGLEAFF | TGTGCCAGTATCGGCCAGGGGCTTGAAGCTTTCTTT
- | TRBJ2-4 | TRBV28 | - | CASSMTRILAKNIQYF | TGTGCCAGCAGCATGACCAGGATCCTAGCCAAAAACATTCAGTACTTC
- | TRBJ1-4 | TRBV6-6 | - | CATTNTGWANEKLFF | TGTGCCACCACAAATACGGGGTGGGCTAATGAAAAACTGTTTTTT
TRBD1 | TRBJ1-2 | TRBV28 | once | CASSFGGGTGYGYTF | TGTGCCAGCAGTTTTGGGGGCGGGACAGGTTATGGCTACACCTTC
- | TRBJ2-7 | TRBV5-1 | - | CASSLGTVSYEQYF | TGCGCCAGCAGCTTAGGGACGGTCTCCTACGAGCAGTACTTC